These T cell receptor beta chains were read from a single sample in a study of cytomegalovirus exposure and HLA in healthy donors. Clones were read by immunoSEQ multiplex PCR, and TCRdb kept only the in-frame ones, dropping some. In the table there are approximately 160,000 clones, over 65% of which are singletons. Material for sequencing was PBMCs. The receptors shown here come from a woman in her thirties or forties in good health and CMV-seropositive. Both conserved end residues are part of each CDR3. Clone size, where shown, is once, few, many, or a class for clones that have expanded.

clone_size: NA; j_call: TRBJ1-1; v_call: TRBV7-2; cdr3_aa: CASSLAGGTTEAFF
clone_size: NA; j_call: TRBJ1-1; v_call: TRBV28; cdr3_aa: CASRSQSTEAFF
clone_size: NA; j_call: TRBJ1-2; v_call: TRBV6-5; cdr3_aa: CASSGTGGVYYGYPF
clone_size: NA; j_call: TRBJ2-5; v_call: TRBV6-6; cdr3_aa: CASSFQNQETQYF
clone_size: NA; j_call: TRBJ1-1; v_call: TRBV5-4; cdr3_aa: CASSLARGGHGEAFF
clone_size: few; j_call: TRBJ2-1; v_call: TRBV4-3; cdr3_aa: CASSQGQGAYNEQFF
clone_size: few; j_call: TRBJ1-5; v_call: TRBV7-9; cdr3_aa: CASSVSGNQPQHF
clone_size: NA; j_call: TRBJ2-7; v_call: TRBV7-8; cdr3_aa: CASSLTPHEQYF
clone_size: NA; j_call: TRBJ2-7; v_call: TRBV12-5; cdr3_aa: CASGLGGFYEQYF
clone_size: NA; j_call: TRBJ2-3; v_call: TRBV9; cdr3_aa: CASSRQGYTDTQYF
clone_size: NA; j_call: TRBJ1-2; v_call: TRBV19; cdr3_aa: CASSIGGGTARYGYTF
clone_size: few; j_call: TRBJ1-1; v_call: TRBV9; cdr3_aa: CASSVAGSGTEAFF
clone_size: few; j_call: TRBJ1-1; v_call: TRBV28; cdr3_aa: CASSLEGQLNTEAFF
clone_size: NA; j_call: TRBJ1-5; v_call: TRBV2; cdr3_aa: CASSESYSNQPQHF
clone_size: NA; j_call: TRBJ2-1; v_call: TRBV9; cdr3_aa: CASSVAQPGAYNEQFF
clone_size: NA; j_call: TRBJ1-6; v_call: TRBV4-1; cdr3_aa: CASSQETGHYNSPLHF
clone_size: few; j_call: TRBJ1-1; v_call: TRBV7-3; cdr3_aa: CASSLQRNTEAFF
clone_size: NA; j_call: TRBJ2-1; v_call: TRBV10-3; cdr3_aa: CAIKGGGTPAEQFF
clone_size: NA; j_call: TRBJ2-7; v_call: TRBV4-2; cdr3_aa: CASSQDSSSGVLDPAYEQYF
clone_size: NA; j_call: TRBJ2-2; v_call: TRBV11-2; cdr3_aa: CASSLETRWLFF
clone_size: NA; j_call: TRBJ1-4; v_call: TRBV11-2; cdr3_aa: CASSLRTGGGGEKLFF
clone_size: once; j_call: TRBJ2-4; v_call: TRBV7-9; cdr3_aa: CASTNLTGAKNIQYF
clone_size: NA; j_call: TRBJ2-3; v_call: TRBV18; cdr3_aa: CASSPPAPTDTQYF
clone_size: NA; j_call: TRBJ2-7; v_call: TRBV28; cdr3_aa: CASEGQGSEQYF
clone_size: NA; j_call: TRBJ2-3; v_call: TRBV7-9; cdr3_aa: CASSWGTSGASINTQYF
clone_size: NA; j_call: TRBJ1-4; v_call: TRBV27; cdr3_aa: CASTSTGGHEKLFF
clone_size: NA; j_call: TRBJ2-3; v_call: TRBV19; cdr3_aa: CASRWTGGADTQYF
clone_size: NA; j_call: TRBJ2-7; v_call: TRBV28; cdr3_aa: CASSLNQGIYEQYF
clone_size: NA; j_call: TRBJ2-2; v_call: TRBV4-2; cdr3_aa: CASSQGLANTGELFF
clone_size: NA; j_call: TRBJ2-1; v_call: TRBV28; cdr3_aa: CASSPTGSSYNEQFF
clone_size: NA; j_call: TRBJ2-2; v_call: TRBV4-2; cdr3_aa: CASSQEASSGTGELFF
clone_size: NA; j_call: TRBJ2-7; v_call: TRBV7-2; cdr3_aa: CASSHTGTRYEQYF
clone_size: NA; j_call: TRBJ1-3; v_call: TRBV7-3; cdr3_aa: CASSLARGLLRNTIYF
clone_size: few; j_call: TRBJ2-7; v_call: TRBV6-1; cdr3_aa: CASSGSGQGGPYEQYF
clone_size: once; j_call: TRBJ1-1; v_call: TRBV4-3; cdr3_aa: CASSRDMGWTEAFF
clone_size: few; j_call: TRBJ1-2; v_call: TRBV20-1; cdr3_aa: CSARGGSGYTF
clone_size: NA; j_call: TRBJ1-2; v_call: TRBV14; cdr3_aa: CASSQAGQGALGYGYTF
clone_size: NA; j_call: TRBJ2-6; v_call: TRBV5-1; cdr3_aa: CASSAPGQGAGANVLTF
clone_size: NA; j_call: TRBJ2-3; v_call: TRBV20-1; cdr3_aa: CSVEQDTQYF
clone_size: NA; j_call: TRBJ1-2; v_call: TRBV6-6; cdr3_aa: CASRGSSAGTGDGYTF
clone_size: NA; j_call: TRBJ1-6; v_call: TRBV6-5; cdr3_aa: CASNSGGFHSPLNF